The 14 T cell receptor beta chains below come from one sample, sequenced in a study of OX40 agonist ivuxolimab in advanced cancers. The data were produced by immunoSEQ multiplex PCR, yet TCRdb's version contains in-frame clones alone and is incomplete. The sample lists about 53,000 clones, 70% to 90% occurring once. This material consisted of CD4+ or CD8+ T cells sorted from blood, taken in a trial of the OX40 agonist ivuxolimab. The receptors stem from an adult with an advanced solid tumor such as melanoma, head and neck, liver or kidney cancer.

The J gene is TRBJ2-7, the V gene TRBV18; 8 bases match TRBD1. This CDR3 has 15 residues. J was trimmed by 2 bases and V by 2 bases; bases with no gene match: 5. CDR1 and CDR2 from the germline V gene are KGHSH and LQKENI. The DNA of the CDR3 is TGTGCCAGCTCACCAGGGCAGGGGGCCACCTACGAGCAGTACTTC. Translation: CASSPGQGATYEQYF. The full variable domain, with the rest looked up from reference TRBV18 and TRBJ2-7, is NAGVMQNPRHLVRRRGQEARLRCSPMKGHSHVYWYRQLPEEGLKFMVYLQKENIIDESGMPKERFSAEFPKEGPSILRIQQVVRGDSAAYFCASSPGQGATYEQYFGPGTRLTVT.

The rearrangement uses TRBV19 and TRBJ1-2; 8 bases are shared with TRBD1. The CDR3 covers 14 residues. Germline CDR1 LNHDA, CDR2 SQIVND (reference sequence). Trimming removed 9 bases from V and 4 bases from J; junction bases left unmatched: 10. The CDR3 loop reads CASNGQGTSYGYTF. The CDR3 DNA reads TGTGCCAGCAACGGACAGGGAACCTCCTATGGCTACACCTTC.

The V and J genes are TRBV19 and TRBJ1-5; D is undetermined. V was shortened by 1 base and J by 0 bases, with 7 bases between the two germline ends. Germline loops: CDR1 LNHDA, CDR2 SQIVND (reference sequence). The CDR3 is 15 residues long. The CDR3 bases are TGTGCCAGTAGTATAGGTCAGAATAGCAATCAGCCCCAGCATTTT. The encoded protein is CASSIGQNSNQPQHF.

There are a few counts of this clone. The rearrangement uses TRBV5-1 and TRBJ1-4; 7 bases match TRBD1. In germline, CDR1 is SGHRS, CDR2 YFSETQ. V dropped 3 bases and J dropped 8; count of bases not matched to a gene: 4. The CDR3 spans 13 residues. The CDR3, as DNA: TGCGCCAGCAGCTCTCAGGGGGGAGAAAAACTGTTTTTT. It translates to CASSSQGGEKLFF.

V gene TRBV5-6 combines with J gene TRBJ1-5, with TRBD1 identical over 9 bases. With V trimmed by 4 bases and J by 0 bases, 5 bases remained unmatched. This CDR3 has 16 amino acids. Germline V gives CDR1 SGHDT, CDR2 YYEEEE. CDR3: CASSPRTGVSNQPQHF. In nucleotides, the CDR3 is TGTGCCAGCAGCCCACGGACAGGGGTTAGCAATCAGCCCCAGCATTTT.

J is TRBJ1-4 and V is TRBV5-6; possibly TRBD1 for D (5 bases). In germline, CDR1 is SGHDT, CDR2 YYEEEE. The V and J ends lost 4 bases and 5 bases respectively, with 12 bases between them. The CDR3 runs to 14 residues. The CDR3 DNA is TGTGCCAGCAGCAAAGCCCAGGGAAATGAAAAACTGTTTTTT. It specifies CASSKAQGNEKLFF. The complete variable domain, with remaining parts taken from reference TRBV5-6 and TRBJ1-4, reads DAGVTQSPTHLIKTRGQQVTLRCSPKSGHDTVSWYQQALGQGPQFIFQYYEEEERQRGNFPDRFSGHQFPNYSSELNVNALLLGDSALYLCASSKAQGNEKLFFGSGTQLSVL.

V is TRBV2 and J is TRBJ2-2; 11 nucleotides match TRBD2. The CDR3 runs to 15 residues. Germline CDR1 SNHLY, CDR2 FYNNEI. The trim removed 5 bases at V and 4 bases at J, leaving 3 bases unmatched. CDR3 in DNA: TGTGCCAGCAGTCCTAGCGGGGGGCTCACCGGGGAGCTGTTTTTT. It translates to CASSPSGGLTGELFF.

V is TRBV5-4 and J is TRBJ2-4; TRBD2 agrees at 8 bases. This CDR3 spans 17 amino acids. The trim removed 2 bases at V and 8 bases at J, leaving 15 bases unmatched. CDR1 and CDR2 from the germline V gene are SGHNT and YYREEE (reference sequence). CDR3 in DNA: TGTGCCAGCAGCTTCGTCCTTACGCGGGGGGCCTCGGACATTCAGTACTTC. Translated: CASSFVLTRGASDIQYF. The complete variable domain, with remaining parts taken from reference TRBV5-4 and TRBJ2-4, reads ETGVTQSPTHLIKTRGQQVTLRCSSQSGHNTVSWYQQALGQGPQFIFQYYREEENGRGNFPPRFSGLQFPNYSSELNVNALELDDSALYLCASSFVLTRGASDIQYFGAGTRLSVL.

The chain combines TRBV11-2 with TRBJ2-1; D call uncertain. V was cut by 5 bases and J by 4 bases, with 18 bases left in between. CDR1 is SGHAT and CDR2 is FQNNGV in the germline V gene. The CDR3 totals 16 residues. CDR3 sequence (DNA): TGTGCCAGCAGCGCCCCAACGAAGAGGAGATACAATGAGCAGTTCTTC. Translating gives CASSAPTKRRYNEQFF.

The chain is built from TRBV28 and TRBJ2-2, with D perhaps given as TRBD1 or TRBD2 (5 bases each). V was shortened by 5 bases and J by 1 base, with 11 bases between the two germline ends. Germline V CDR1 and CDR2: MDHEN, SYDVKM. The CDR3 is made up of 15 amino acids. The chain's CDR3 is CASSVMGRNTGELFF. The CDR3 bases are TGTGCCAGCAGTGTAATGGGACGGAACACCGGGGAGCTGTTTTTT.

CDR3 in amino acids: CASSRQQGNEKLFF. CDR3 sequence (DNA): TGTGCCAGCAGCCGGCAACAGGGAAATGAAAAACTGTTTTTT. This chain connects TRBV7-8 to TRBJ1-4, with D possibly matching TRBD1 (6 bases). This CDR3 has 14 residues. The V gene lost 5 bases and the J gene lost 5 bases, with 12 bases spanning the gap. Per germline, CDR1 SGHVS and CDR2 FQNEAQ.

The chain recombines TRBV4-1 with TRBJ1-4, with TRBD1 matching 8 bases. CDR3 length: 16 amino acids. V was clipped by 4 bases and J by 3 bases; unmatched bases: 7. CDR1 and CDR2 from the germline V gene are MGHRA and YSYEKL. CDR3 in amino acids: CASSLQGVGPNEKLFF. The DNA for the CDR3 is TGCGCCAGCAGCCTACAGGGGGTGGGTCCTAATGAAAAACTGTTTTTT.

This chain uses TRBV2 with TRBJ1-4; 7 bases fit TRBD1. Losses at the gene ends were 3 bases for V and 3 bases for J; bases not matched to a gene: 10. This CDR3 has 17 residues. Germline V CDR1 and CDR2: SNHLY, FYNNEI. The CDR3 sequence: CASSDETGLDPNEKLFF. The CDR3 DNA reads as TGTGCCAGCAGTGACGAGACAGGGCTGGACCCTAATGAAAAACTGTTTTTT.

The CDR3 nucleotides read TGTGCCAGCAGCTCACCCGGGAGTCCAAGGGAGCAGTACTTC. Translating it yields CASSSPGSPREQYF. The rearrangement joins TRBV5-4 to TRBJ2-7, with D perhaps matching TRBD2 (6 bases). The CDR3 consists of 14 residues. CDR1 and CDR2 (germline): SGHNT, YYREEE (reference sequence). The V gene lost 3 bases and the J gene lost 7 bases, with 17 bases spanning the gap. The full variable domain, with the rest looked up from reference TRBV5-4 and TRBJ2-7, is ETGVTQSPTHLIKTRGQQVTLRCSSQSGHNTVSWYQQALGQGPQFIFQYYREEENGRGNFPPRFSGLQFPNYSSELNVNALELDDSALYLCASSSPGSPREQYFGPGTRLTVT.